A selection of T cell receptor beta chains follows, all from one sample in a study of blood T cells in healthy people across ages. Each CDR3 protein is one row after TCRdb ran MiXCR on the 5' RACE reads. The data show about 970,000 distinct CDR3 sequences, roughly 51% seen once. Sequencing was performed on blood. Source of these receptors: an older woman in good health. The CDR3 runs from the conserved cysteine through the conserved F or W. D genes are given only for firm matches. Not every row has a clone size; where given, it reads once, few, many or a size class.

CDR3aa | CDR3nt | j_gene | v_gene | d_gene | abundance
CASSHGVAGFSKVETQYF | TGTGCCAGCAGCCACGGGGTAGCGGGGTTTTCCAAGGTGGAGACCCAGTACTTC | TRBJ2-5 | TRBV7-6 | TRBD2 | -
CSAYEQYF | TGCAGTGCGTACGAGCAGTACTTC | TRBJ2-7 | TRBV20-1 | - | -
CASSRGVDAGELFF | TGTGCCAGCAGTCGGGGCGTTGATGCCGGGGAGCTGTTTTTT | TRBJ2-2 | TRBV12-3/TRBV12-4 | - | -
CASSPTGDRETQYF | TGTGCCAGCAGTCCCACAGGGGATAGGGAGACCCAGTACTTC | TRBJ2-5 | TRBV27 | TRBD1 | few
CSVERTGGTDTQYF | TGCAGCGTTGAACGGACAGGGGGCACAGATACGCAGTATTTT | TRBJ2-3 | TRBV29-1 | TRBD1 | -
CASSKGGFTDTQYF | TGTGCCAGCAGCAAAGGGGGCTTCACAGATACGCAGTATTTT | TRBJ2-3 | TRBV7-9 | TRBD1 | -
CASGLGPGTGSNYGYTF | TGTGCTAGTGGTTTGGGGCCCGGGACAGGGTCTAACTATGGCTACACCTTC | TRBJ1-2 | TRBV12-5 | TRBD1 | -
CATTEAGIPTKTQYF | TGTGCCACCACAGAGGCAGGGATCCCGACGAAGACCCAGTACTTC | TRBJ2-5 | TRBV18 | - | -
CAGRKAGTASDTQYF | TGTGCCGGCAGGAAAGCCGGGACAGCTTCAGATACGCAGTATTTT | TRBJ2-3 | TRBV9 | TRBD1 | -
CASSVGYATTDLNYGYTF | TGTGCCAGCAGCGTAGGTTATGCGACTACAGATCTTAACTATGGCTACACCTTC | TRBJ1-2 | TRBV9 | - | -
CASSPWGTSGRGASYNEQYF | TGTGCCAGCAGTCCCTGGGGGACTAGCGGGAGAGGGGCTTCCTACAATGAGCAGTACTTC | TRBJ2-7 | TRBV12-3/TRBV12-4 | TRBD2 | -
CASSLTQGGRPVKNIQYF | TGTGCCAGCAGTCTCACCCAGGGGGGTAGGCCTGTCAAAAACATTCAGTACTTC | TRBJ2-4 | TRBV2 | - | -
CAGEWGGKNIQYF | TGTGCCGGTGAATGGGGGGGCAAAAACATTCAGTACTTC | TRBJ2-4 | TRBV7-9 | TRBD2 | -
CASSYSTTEFMNTEAFF | TGTGCCAGCAGTTACTCGACGACAGAGTTCATGAACACTGAAGCTTTCTTT | TRBJ1-1 | TRBV6-5 | - | -
CASRGPGGTDTQYF | TGTGCCAGCAGAGGACCAGGGGGCACAGATACGCAGTATTTT | TRBJ2-3 | TRBV12-3/TRBV12-4 | - | -
CSVVGGSLNTGELFF | TGCAGCGTTGTAGGCGGGAGCCTGAACACCGGGGAGCTGTTTTTT | TRBJ2-2 | TRBV29-1 | TRBD2 | few
CASSPGAHLSYGYTF | TGTGCCAGCTCACCAGGGGCACACCTTAGCTATGGCTACACCTTC | TRBJ1-2 | TRBV18 | - | -